Listed below are T cell receptor beta chains from one sample, sequenced in a study of T cells in localized non-small cell lung cancer. This table comes from immunoSEQ multiplex PCR, and its TCRdb copy is limited to in-frame clones, with some not included. The table includes 45,000 to 70,000 clones, roughly 90% detected once. The sequencing used peripheral blood, collected before any cancer treatment. The receptors were gathered from a woman aged 40-69 years with stage I lung adenocarcinoma. Both conserved end residues are part of each CDR3. Fields, in order: V gene, J gene, D gene, clone size, CDR3 protein, CDR3 DNA. A D gene is named only where the DNA matches it firmly. Clone sizes are given selectively: once, few, many, or a class where the clone is expanded.

v_gene: TRBV28; j_gene: TRBJ2-1; d_gene: -; abundance: -; CDR3aa: CASSLPTNNEQFF; CDR3nt: TGTGCCAGCAGTTTGCCAACTAACAATGAGCAGTTCTTC
v_gene: TRBV30; j_gene: TRBJ2-2; d_gene: TRBD1; abundance: -; CDR3aa: CASDRDRGSGELFF; CDR3nt: TGTGCCTCGGACCGGGACAGGGGATCCGGGGAGCTGTTTTTT
v_gene: TRBV6-5; j_gene: TRBJ2-3; d_gene: TRBD1; abundance: -; CDR3aa: CASSFGQGKTDTQYF; CDR3nt: TGTGCCAGCAGCTTCGGACAGGGGAAGACAGATACGCAGTATTTT
v_gene: TRBV7-9; j_gene: TRBJ1-1; d_gene: -; abundance: -; CDR3aa: CASSLAAPLNTEAFF; CDR3nt: TGTGCCAGCAGCTTAGCCGCACCGCTGAACACTGAAGCTTTCTTT
v_gene: TRBV5-1; j_gene: TRBJ2-2; d_gene: -; abundance: -; CDR3aa: CASKAGVEGGELFF; CDR3nt: TGCGCCAGCAAAGCGGGCGTCGAAGGTGGGGAGCTGTTTTTT
v_gene: TRBV21-1; j_gene: TRBJ2-1; d_gene: -; abundance: -; CDR3aa: CASTLRGRRITYNEQFF; CDR3nt: TGTGCCAGCACCTTAAGGGGGCGGAGAATAACCTACAATGAGCAGTTCTTC
v_gene: TRBV5-1; j_gene: TRBJ1-4; d_gene: -; abundance: -; CDR3aa: CASSQQLNEKLFF; CDR3nt: TGCGCCAGCAGTCAGCAGCTTAATGAAAAACTGTTTTTT
v_gene: TRBV30; j_gene: TRBJ2-7; d_gene: TRBD2; abundance: -; CDR3aa: CAWTGLAGFTYEQYF; CDR3nt: TGTGCCTGGACAGGACTAGCGGGGTTTACCTACGAGCAGTACTTC
v_gene: TRBV6-1; j_gene: TRBJ1-6; d_gene: TRBD1; abundance: -; CDR3aa: CASSEETGGSYNSPLHF; CDR3nt: TGTGCCAGCAGTGAAGAAACAGGGGGCTCCTATAATTCACCCCTCCACTTT
v_gene: TRBV9; j_gene: TRBJ2-1; d_gene: TRBD1; abundance: once; CDR3aa: CASSQVGQETYNEQFF; CDR3nt: TGTGCCAGCAGCCAAGTGGGACAGGAGACCTACAATGAGCAGTTCTTC
v_gene: TRBV6-6; j_gene: TRBJ2-7; d_gene: -; abundance: -; CDR3aa: CASRSTEYTYEQYF; CDR3nt: TGTGCCAGCAGGTCGACAGAGTATACCTACGAGCAGTACTTC
v_gene: TRBV2; j_gene: TRBJ2-7; d_gene: TRBD1; abundance: -; CDR3aa: CASSKDRGRSYEQYF; CDR3nt: TGTGCCAGCAGTAAAGACAGGGGACGCTCCTACGAGCAGTACTTC
v_gene: TRBV5-1; j_gene: TRBJ1-2; d_gene: TRBD1; abundance: -; CDR3aa: CASSPLDRGPGYTF; CDR3nt: TGCGCCAGCAGCCCCCTAGACAGGGGGCCTGGCTACACCTTC
v_gene: TRBV29-1; j_gene: TRBJ2-1; d_gene: -; abundance: -; CDR3aa: CSVDGGREQFF; CDR3nt: TGCAGCGTTGATGGTGGCAGAGAGCAGTTCTTC
v_gene: TRBV5-1; j_gene: TRBJ1-2; d_gene: -; abundance: -; CDR3aa: CASSLGQSYGYTF; CDR3nt: TGCGCCAGCAGCTTGGGACAAAGCTATGGCTACACCTTC
v_gene: TRBV30; j_gene: TRBJ2-2; d_gene: -; abundance: -; CDR3aa: CALTLNTGELFF; CDR3nt: TGTGCCTTAACCTTAAACACCGGGGAGCTGTTTTTT
v_gene: TRBV14; j_gene: TRBJ1-4; d_gene: -; abundance: -; CDR3aa: CASSQAGDSEKLFF; CDR3nt: TGTGCCAGCAGCCAAGCGGGAGACAGTGAAAAACTGTTTTTT
v_gene: TRBV7-2; j_gene: TRBJ2-1; d_gene: -; abundance: -; CDR3aa: CASSPLASPGRSYNEQFF; CDR3nt: TGTGCCAGCAGCCCTCTCGCATCGCCAGGGCGATCCTACAATGAGCAGTTCTTC
v_gene: TRBV9; j_gene: TRBJ1-6; d_gene: TRBD1; abundance: -; CDR3aa: CASSTTGDINSPLHF; CDR3nt: TGTGCCAGCAGCACTACAGGGGACATAAATTCACCCCTCCACTTT
v_gene: TRBV16; j_gene: TRBJ1-1; d_gene: -; abundance: few; CDR3aa: CASSHLDTEAFF; CDR3nt: TGTGCCAGCAGCCATCTAGACACTGAAGCTTTCTTT
v_gene: TRBV27; j_gene: TRBJ2-7; d_gene: TRBD1; abundance: -; CDR3aa: CASSLSSRGQYYEQYF; CDR3nt: TGTGCCAGCAGTTTATCGTCGAGGGGGCAATACTACGAGCAGTACTTC
v_gene: TRBV2; j_gene: TRBJ1-3; d_gene: -; abundance: once; CDR3aa: CASSGGGSGNTIYF; CDR3nt: TGTGCCAGCAGCGGAGGGGGTTCTGGAAACACCATATATTTT
v_gene: TRBV5-1; j_gene: TRBJ1-1; d_gene: TRBD1; abundance: -; CDR3aa: CASSREGTGGTEAFF; CDR3nt: TGCGCCAGCAGCAGGGAAGGGACAGGGGGGACTGAAGCTTTCTTT
v_gene: TRBV7-9; j_gene: TRBJ1-5; d_gene: -; abundance: -; CDR3aa: CASSLGGPNQPQHF; CDR3nt: TGTGCCAGCAGCTTAGGAGGGCCCAATCAGCCCCAGCATTTT
v_gene: TRBV10-3; j_gene: TRBJ2-3; d_gene: -; abundance: -; CDR3aa: CAISESLGTQYF; CDR3nt: TGTGCCATCAGTGAGTCATTGGGTACGCAGTATTTT
v_gene: TRBV6-6; j_gene: TRBJ2-1; d_gene: -; abundance: -; CDR3aa: CASSYTDTRAEQFF; CDR3nt: TGTGCCAGCAGTTACACGGACACGCGAGCCGAGCAGTTCTTC
v_gene: TRBV19; j_gene: TRBJ1-5; d_gene: -; abundance: -; CDR3aa: CASSMRGASNQPQHF; CDR3nt: TGTGCCAGTAGTATGAGGGGGGCGAGCAATCAGCCCCAGCATTTT
v_gene: TRBV7-2; j_gene: TRBJ2-5; d_gene: -; abundance: -; CDR3aa: CASRSGETQYF; CDR3nt: TGTGCCAGCAGGAGTGGAGAGACCCAGTACTTC
v_gene: TRBV7-6; j_gene: TRBJ2-2; d_gene: TRBD1; abundance: -; CDR3aa: CASSPWRTGGYTGELFF; CDR3nt: TGTGCCAGCAGCCCCTGGAGGACAGGGGGGTATACCGGGGAGCTGTTTTTT
v_gene: TRBV30; j_gene: TRBJ2-1; d_gene: TRBD1; abundance: -; CDR3aa: CAWSGTGGWEQFF; CDR3nt: TGTGCCTGGAGTGGGACAGGGGGCTGGGAGCAGTTCTTC
v_gene: TRBV11-2; j_gene: TRBJ2-7; d_gene: -; abundance: -; CDR3aa: CASSPGTSREQYF; CDR3nt: TGTGCCAGCAGCCCGGGGACCTCACGGGAGCAGTACTTC
v_gene: TRBV4-3; j_gene: TRBJ1-3; d_gene: -; abundance: many; CDR3aa: CASSQDFGLGNTIYF; CDR3nt: TGCGCCAGCAGCCAGGATTTCGGACTGGGAAACACCATATATTTT
v_gene: TRBV11-3; j_gene: TRBJ2-3; d_gene: TRBD2; abundance: -; CDR3aa: CASSLSLSSGGPNTQYF; CDR3nt: TGTGCCAGCAGCTTATCCCTGTCCAGCGGGGGGCCGAATACGCAGTATTTT
v_gene: TRBV2; j_gene: TRBJ1-5; d_gene: -; abundance: -; CDR3aa: CASSVIRDQPQHF; CDR3nt: TGTGCCAGCAGTGTTATCCGGGACCAGCCCCAGCATTTT
v_gene: TRBV7-3; j_gene: TRBJ1-1; d_gene: TRBD1; abundance: -; CDR3aa: CASSSGQGREAFF; CDR3nt: TGTGCCAGCAGCTCCGGACAGGGTCGTGAAGCTTTCTTT
v_gene: TRBV7-2; j_gene: TRBJ1-1; d_gene: TRBD1; abundance: -; CDR3aa: CASSFRSGGQTEAFF; CDR3nt: TGTGCCAGCAGCTTCCGGTCAGGGGGCCAGACTGAAGCTTTCTTT
v_gene: TRBV6-5; j_gene: TRBJ1-2; d_gene: -; abundance: -; CDR3aa: CASRYGTSLYGYTF; CDR3nt: TGTGCCAGCAGATACGGGACATCACTCTATGGCTACACCTTC
v_gene: TRBV4-2; j_gene: TRBJ1-2; d_gene: -; abundance: -; CDR3aa: CASSPGGYGYTF; CDR3nt: TGTGCCAGCAGCCCTGGGGGCTATGGCTACACCTTC
v_gene: TRBV6-6; j_gene: TRBJ2-3; d_gene: TRBD2; abundance: -; CDR3aa: CASSPAGITDTQYF; CDR3nt: TGTGCCAGCAGTCCAGCGGGGATAACAGATACGCAGTATTTT
v_gene: TRBV18; j_gene: TRBJ1-1; d_gene: TRBD1; abundance: -; CDR3aa: CASSPSGRGAAAFF; CDR3nt: TGTGCCAGCTCACCAAGTGGCAGGGGGGCAGCAGCTTTCTTT
v_gene: TRBV6-5; j_gene: TRBJ1-6; d_gene: -; abundance: -; CDR3aa: CASRLRGLSPLHF; CDR3nt: TGTGCCAGCAGATTGAGGGGATTGTCACCCCTCCACTTT
v_gene: TRBV10-3; j_gene: TRBJ2-1; d_gene: TRBD1; abundance: -; CDR3aa: CAIRDTGTGEEQFF; CDR3nt: TGTGCCATCAGAGATACCGGGACAGGGGAAGAGCAGTTCTTC
v_gene: TRBV9; j_gene: TRBJ2-7; d_gene: -; abundance: -; CDR3aa: CASSLGDTDFYEQYF; CDR3nt: TGTGCCAGCTCCTTGGGGGACACCGACTTTTACGAGCAGTACTTC
v_gene: TRBV18; j_gene: TRBJ2-5; d_gene: -; abundance: -; CDR3aa: CASSPVTQYF; CDR3nt: TGTGCCAGCTCACCCGTGACCCAGTACTTC
v_gene: TRBV7-2; j_gene: TRBJ1-2; d_gene: -; abundance: -; CDR3aa: CASSLSGGNYGYTF; CDR3nt: TGTGCCAGCAGCTTATCGGGAGGTAACTATGGCTACACCTTC
v_gene: TRBV2; j_gene: TRBJ2-5; d_gene: TRBD2; abundance: -; CDR3aa: CASNQGLAGKETQYF; CDR3nt: TGTGCCAGCAACCAAGGCCTAGCGGGGAAGGAGACCCAGTACTTC
v_gene: TRBV7-2; j_gene: TRBJ2-7; d_gene: -; abundance: -; CDR3aa: CASSFTGDYEQYF; CDR3nt: TGTGCCAGCAGCTTTACCGGGGATTACGAGCAGTACTTC
v_gene: TRBV10-1; j_gene: TRBJ2-7; d_gene: TRBD1; abundance: -; CDR3aa: CASSTGTGRFEQYF; CDR3nt: TGCGCCAGCAGTACCGGGACAGGGAGGTTCGAGCAGTACTTC